A selection of T cell receptor beta chains follows, all from one sample in a study of T cell responses to AZD1222 COVID-19 vaccine. Clones were sequenced by immunoSEQ multiplex PCR, and TCRdb holds only the in-frame ones, with some missing. The sample carries more than 110,000 clones, approximately 85% recorded once. The sequenced sample was peripheral blood, obtained on day 0 of AZD1222 vaccination. These receptors were taken from an adult in good health. The CDR3 runs from the conserved cysteine through the conserved F or W. The D gene is left open where the match is weak. A clone size is listed for some rows: how often the clone was seen (once, few, many), or a class if it is expanded.

TRBV5-1	-	TRBJ2-2	-	CASSFAEGGHTGELFF	TGCGCCAGCAGCTTCGCGGAGGGGGGACACACCGGGGAGCTGTTTTTT
TRBV9	-	TRBJ2-1	-	CASSTENQAPSYNEQFF	TGTGCCAGCAGCACCGAGAATCAGGCTCCATCCTACAATGAGCAGTTCTTC
TRBV4-1	-	TRBJ1-2	-	CASSQDPGRHNGYTF	TGCGCCAGCAGCCAAGATCCGGGCAGGCACAACGGCTACACCTTC
TRBV2	-	TRBJ2-5	-	CASSEEAAYRHMTKTQYF	TGTGCCAGCAGTGAAGAGGCCGCGTACAGACATATGACGAAGACCCAGTACTTC
TRBV11-2	TRBD1	TRBJ1-1	-	CASRGQGIPNTEAFF	TGTGCCAGCAGAGGACAGGGGATCCCGAACACTGAAGCTTTCTTT
TRBV5-3	TRBD2	TRBJ2-1	once	CARSLEIAGGWYEQFF	TGTGCCAGAAGCTTGGAGATAGCGGGAGGGTGGTATGAGCAGTTCTTC
TRBV15	-	TRBJ2-7	-	CATSRDFGGEQYF	TGTGCCACCAGCAGAGATTTCGGCGGAGAGCAGTACTTC
TRBV5-8	-	TRBJ2-3	-	CASSLAAVGPEPDTQYF	TGTGCCAGCAGCTTGGCGGCGGTTGGTCCCGAACCAGATACGCAGTATTTT
TRBV6-1	-	TRBJ2-7	-	CASSEQHHYEQYF	TGTGCCAGCAGTGAACAACATCACTACGAGCAGTACTTC
TRBV11-2	-	TRBJ2-3	-	CASSLRPGNTDTQYF	TGTGCCAGCAGCTTACGACCGGGAAACACAGATACGCAGTATTTT
TRBV5-1	TRBD1	TRBJ1-1	-	CASSLDRANTEAFF	TGCGCCAGCAGCTTAGACAGGGCGAACACTGAAGCTTTCTTT
TRBV5-1	TRBD1	TRBJ2-7	-	CASSLASGSGGSGQQYF	TGCGCCAGCAGCTTGGCTTCTGGTTCAGGGGGCTCGGGGCAGCAGTACTTC
TRBV10-2	TRBD1	TRBJ2-2	-	CASRQGANTGELFF	TGCGCCAGCAGACAGGGGGCGAACACCGGGGAGCTGTTTTTT
TRBV12-5	-	TRBJ1-1	-	CASGQGTNTEAFF	TGTGCTAGTGGTCAGGGGACTAACACTGAAGCTTTCTTT
TRBV5-1	-	TRBJ2-1	-	CASSFEGRNYNEQFF	TGCGCCAGCAGTTTTGAGGGCCGGAATTACAATGAGCAGTTCTTC
TRBV24-1	-	TRBJ2-1	-	CATSDVTGSGNEQFF	TGTGCCACCAGTGACGTCACAGGATCGGGCAATGAGCAGTTCTTC
TRBV2	-	TRBJ1-5	-	CASSRQEGQPQHF	TGTGCCAGCAGCAGACAGGAGGGTCAGCCCCAGCATTTT